A selection of T cell receptor beta chains follows, all from one sample in a study of cytomegalovirus exposure and HLA in healthy donors. TCRdb keeps only in-frame clones here, not all; method: immunoSEQ multiplex PCR. The data show 180,000 or so clones, with around a tenth seen just once and 1% to 1.5% held by the top ten. Sample: PBMCs. These receptors all stem from a woman aged 30 to 39 in good health and CMV-seropositive. The CDR3 runs from the conserved cysteine through the conserved F or W. A D gene is named only where the DNA matches it firmly. Rows give clone size only sometimes, using once, few, many, or a class for an expanded clone.

TRBV6-5,TRBD1,NA,TRBJ1-1,CASSYQGAVNTEAFF,TGTGCCAGCAGTTACCAGGGGGCAGTGAACACTGAAGCTTTCTTT
TRBV7-8,NA,few,TRBJ2-1,CASSLLGIADNEQFF,TGTGCCAGCAGCTTGCTTGGAATAGCGGACAATGAGCAGTTCTTC
TRBV6-1,TRBD1,few,TRBJ1-3,CASRRQGASGNTIYF,TGTGCCAGCAGGCGACAGGGGGCCTCTGGAAACACCATATATTTT
TRBV29-1,TRBD1,NA,TRBJ2-3,CSVDVPGQGFSTDTQYF,TGCAGCGTCGACGTCCCGGGACAGGGGTTTAGCACAGATACGCAGTATTTT
TRBV7-3,NA,NA,TRBJ2-1,CASSLDRDYNEQFF,TGTGCCAGCAGCTTAGATAGAGACTACAATGAGCAGTTCTTC
TRBV5-1,TRBD2,few,TRBJ2-7,CASSILAGGSYEQYF,TGCGCCAGCAGCATCCTAGCGGGGGGCTCCTACGAGCAGTACTTC
TRBV2,NA,NA,TRBJ1-2,CASSAGRGFYGYTF,TGTGCCAGCAGTGCGGGGCGGGGGTTCTATGGCTACACCTTC
TRBV5-1,NA,NA,TRBJ1-2,CASSLQDNNGYTF,TGCGCCAGCAGCTTGCAGGACAACAATGGCTACACCTTC
TRBV9,NA,NA,TRBJ2-1,CASSPPQYNEQFF,TGTGCCAGCAGCCCCCCCCAATACAATGAGCAGTTCTTC
TRBV7-9,NA,NA,TRBJ2-2,CASNMGPGELFF,TGTGCCAGCAACATGGGGCCCGGGGAGCTGTTTTTT
TRBV15,NA,NA,TRBJ2-7,CATSRAPPGVSYEQYF,TGTGCCACCAGCAGAGCTCCCCCAGGGGTGAGCTACGAGCAGTACTTC
TRBV30,NA,NA,TRBJ2-6,CAWSVGGNVLTF,TGTGCCTGGAGTGTCGGAGGCAACGTCCTGACTTTC
TRBV5-1,NA,NA,TRBJ1-5,CASSLAAGSNQPQHF,TGCGCCAGCAGCTTGGCTGCAGGTTCCAATCAGCCCCAGCATTTT
TRBV5-1,NA,few,TRBJ2-7,CASSDPSVMGPYEQYF,TGCGCCAGCAGCGACCCTAGCGTGATGGGGCCCTACGAGCAGTACTTC
TRBV6-5,TRBD1,NA,TRBJ1-1,CATGEGALTEAFF,TGTGCCACGGGAGAGGGGGCCCTCACTGAAGCTTTCTTT
TRBV13,NA,NA,TRBJ2-7,CASSLGRLSYEQYF,TGTGCCAGCAGCTTAGGGAGGTTATCCTACGAGCAGTACTTC
TRBV5-1,NA,few,TRBJ1-2,CASGTFTNYGYTF,TGCGCCAGTGGGACATTTACTAACTATGGCTACACCTTC
TRBV7-9,NA,NA,TRBJ2-2,CASSSGGLARAGELFF,TGTGCCAGCAGTTCCGGAGGGCTAGCTCGGGCCGGGGAGCTGTTTTTT
TRBV5-1,TRBD2,few,TRBJ2-5,CASSGTGSAGVGETQYF,TGCGCCAGCAGCGGTACTGGATCTGCGGGGGTAGGAGAGACCCAGTACTTC
TRBV5-1,NA,NA,TRBJ2-1,CASSSSGPYNEQFF,TGCGCCAGCAGCAGTAGCGGTCCCTACAATGAGCAGTTCTTC
TRBV19,NA,few,TRBJ1-5,CASNPRTARQPQHF,TGTGCCAGTAACCCAAGGACAGCGAGGCAGCCCCAGCATTTT
TRBV7-8,NA,NA,TRBJ2-7,CASSLRRELSYEQYF,TGTGCCAGCAGCTTAAGAAGAGAACTCTCCTACGAGCAGTACTTC
TRBV5-6,NA,NA,TRBJ1-2,CASSLGGVLYGYTF,TGTGCCAGCAGCTTGGGGGGGGTCCTCTATGGCTACACCTTC
TRBV5-1,NA,few,TRBJ2-5,CASSLDGRSQETQYF,TGCGCCAGCAGCTTGGATGGCAGGTCTCAAGAGACCCAGTACTTC
TRBV7-6,NA,NA,TRBJ2-1,CASSLARSDNEQFF,TGTGCCAGCAGCTTAGCGCGGTCAGACAATGAGCAGTTCTTC
TRBV19,NA,NA,TRBJ2-1,CASSDGGRTYNEQFF,TGTGCCAGTAGTGATGGCGGGCGTACCTACAATGAGCAGTTCTTC
TRBV5-1,TRBD2,NA,TRBJ2-7,CASSLEGLAFDEQYF,TGCGCCAGCAGCTTGGAGGGACTAGCGTTCGACGAGCAGTACTTC